Each of the 19 T cell receptor beta chains below was sequenced from the same sample in a study of human T cells and chemical hapten exposure. Each CDR3 protein gets one entry after TCRdb re-called the RACE reads with MiXCR. The data show under 200,000 distinct CDR3 sequences, roughly 26% seen once. Noted time point: patch test 3, about 24 weeks after DPC sensitization. Sample treatment: therapeutic diphenylcyclopropenone sensitization with weekly scalp DPC. Sequencing used whole blood, obtained in connection with sensitization to the hapten diphenylcyclopropenone (DPC). The receptors shown here come from a woman aged 18-29 years with alopecia areata. Some clones in this sample may be carry-over from other donors' samples.

This clonotype was detected only a few times. The rearrangement links TRBV25-1 to TRBJ2-3; D is ambiguous. The V end lost 3 bases, the J end lost 3 bases, and 7 bases lay between the germline ends. The CDR3 length is 13 residues. CDR1 and CDR2 (germline): MGHDK, SYGVNS. CDR3 DNA sequence: TGTGCCAGCAGTGATTGGGGAACAGATACGCAGTATTTT. This sequence encodes CASSDWGTDTQYF.

CDR3 DNA sequence: TGTGCCAGCAGTTATGGGGGAAGCTCTGGAAACACCATATATTTT. Translation: CASSYGGSSGNTIYF. This chain uses TRBV6-5 with TRBJ1-3, with a possible D match to TRBD1 (5 bases). Deletions cut 3 bases from V and 0 bases from J, with 9 bases between. The CDR3 spans 15 residues. CDR1 is MNHEY, CDR2 SVGAGI, per germline.

CDR3 nucleotide sequence: TGTGCCATCAGTGAGATGGGCTACGAGCAGTACTTC. Translating it yields CAISEMGYEQYF. The genes are TRBV10-3 and TRBJ2-7; D call uncertain. Per germline, CDR1 ENHRY and CDR2 SYGVKD. Trimming shortened V by 2 bases and J by 3 bases, and 5 bases separated the two germline ends. The CDR3 sequence is 12 residues long.

This clonotype turned up a few times. CDR3 region: CAISGSGGMQETQYF. For the CDR3, the DNA is TGTGCCATCAGTGGGAGCGGGGGGATGCAAGAGACCCAGTACTTC. The chain links TRBV10-3 to TRBJ2-5, with 9 bases matching TRBD2. This CDR3 region has 15 residues. Germline V gene sequence: CDR1 ENHRY, CDR2 SYGVKD. The V gene end was trimmed by 4 bases and the J gene end by 2 bases; junction bases not matched to a gene: 5.

The V and J genes are TRBV29-1 and TRBJ2-1; 12 positions agree with TRBD2. CDR3 length: 14 residues. The germline CDR1 and CDR2 sequences are SQVTM and ANQGSEA. Unmatched junction bases numbered 2, after V lost 7 bases and J lost 1 base. The CDR3 region has the DNA TGCAGCGCTGGGACTAGCGGGTCCTACAATGAGCAGTTCTTC. Translating gives CSAGTSGSYNEQFF.

This clonotype was detected only a few times. The CDR3 spells CASRNGYEQYF. CDR3 DNA: TGCGCCAGCAGGAACGGGTACGAGCAGTACTTC. The chain uses TRBV4-1 and TRBJ2-7; D not resolved. Looked up from germline, CDR1 is MGHRA and CDR2 is YSYEKL. V dropped 6 bases and J dropped 4 bases, with 7 bases sitting between them. This CDR3 spans 11 amino acids.

This clonotype turned up a few times. This chain connects TRBV7-3 to TRBJ1-2; D is uncertain. V dropped 3 bases and J dropped 6 bases, with 11 bases sitting between them. This CDR3 comprises 13 residues. Germline V gene data show CDR1 as SGHTA and CDR2 as FQGTGA. This CDR3 reads CASSFDQGHGYTF. CDR3 sequence (DNA): TGTGCCAGCAGCTTCGATCAAGGTCATGGCTACACCTTC. Full variable domain (outside the CDR3, taken from reference TRBV7-3 and TRBJ1-2): GAGVSQTPSNKVTEKGKYVELRCDPISGHTALYWYRQSLGQGPEFLIYFQGTGAADDSGLPNDRFFAVRPEGSVSTLKIQRTERGDSAVYLCASSFDQGHGYTFGSGTRLTVV.

The chain carries TRBV15 and TRBJ1-4, with 7 bases identical to TRBD1. There are 16 residues in the CDR3. CDR1 is LNHNV, CDR2 YYDKDF, per germline (reference sequence). V lost 2 bases to trimming and J lost 3 bases; unmatched junction nucleotides: 6. The CDR3 sequence: CATSRRAGTANEKLFF. The DNA for the CDR3 is TGTGCCACCAGCAGACGAGCTGGGACAGCTAATGAAAAACTGTTTTTT.

The chain joins TRBV30 to TRBJ2-3, with D possibly being TRBD2 (6 bases). This CDR3 has 13 amino acids. Germline CDR1 and CDR2: GTSNPN and SVGIG (reference sequence). V was pared by 2 bases and J by 5 bases, with 11 bases between. DNA of the CDR3: TGTGCCTGGAGTTTTCGGGACTTAGATACGCAGTATTTT. Its protein product is CAWSFRDLDTQYF.

This sequence joins TRBV27 and TRBJ2-2; D gene ambiguous. The CDR3 runs 14 residues. V was cut by 1 base and J by 7 bases, with 10 bases left in between. The germline V gene encodes CDR1 MNHEY and CDR2 SMNVEV (reference sequence). DNA of the CDR3: TGTGCCAGCAGTTTATTTTCTCCCGTCGGGGAGCTGTTTTTT. This codes for CASSLFSPVGELFF.

V usage is TRBV12-3 or TRBV12-4 and J usage is TRBJ1-2, with a tentative D call TRBD1 (5 bases). The germline V and J ends were trimmed by 8 bases and 6 bases, with 31 bases remaining between them. This CDR3 is built from 18 residues. In nucleotides, the CDR3 is TGTGCCAGCCCCCCCGTCGGTGAGGGGTGGGAAGGAAGCGATGGCTACACCTTC. Translation gives CASPPVGEGWEGSDGYTF.

This clonotype was seen a few times. The chain is built from TRBV4-3 and TRBJ1-6; 7 nucleotides match TRBD1. Trimming took 1 base from V and 9 from J; bases not matched to a gene: 15. CDR1 and CDR2 from the germline V gene are LGHNA and YSLEER. The CDR3 has 18 residues. The CDR3 loop reads CASSQGGLKGAGGSPLHF. The CDR3 DNA follows: TGCGCCAGCAGCCAAGGAGGACTTAAGGGGGCAGGGGGTTCACCCCTCCACTTT.

The rearrangement joins TRBV7-3 to TRBJ2-5; D is undetermined. The V end lost 4 bases, the J end lost 5 bases, and 11 bases lay between the germline ends. From germline, CDR1 is SGHTA and CDR2 FQGTGA. The CDR3 is 13 residues long. The DNA of the CDR3 is TGTGCCAGCAGCTCCGATGGGCTTGAGACCCAGTACTTC. Encoded protein: CASSSDGLETQYF.

This clonotype has just a few counts. The chain joins TRBV29-1 to TRBJ2-7, with D unclear. The CDR3 length is 12 residues. Germline V gene sequence: CDR1 SQVTM, CDR2 ANQGSEA. The germline V and J ends were trimmed by 7 bases and 1 base, with 11 bases remaining between them. The CDR3 bases are TGCAGCGCCCGAGTCGGGTCCTACGAGCAGTACTTC. It codes for CSARVGSYEQYF.

The chain combines TRBV18 with TRBJ2-1; 11 bases fit TRBD2. This CDR3 is 13 amino acids long. Losses at the gene ends were 3 bases for V and 8 bases for J; bases not matched to a gene: 0. Germline-derived CDR1 and CDR2 are KGHSH and LQKENI. CDR3 protein: CASSPGLADEQFF. The CDR3 DNA follows: TGTGCCAGCTCACCGGGACTAGCGGATGAGCAGTTCTTC.

The rearrangement links TRBV11-2 to TRBJ2-1; D is undetermined. The CDR3 totals 15 residues. The germline CDR1 and CDR2 sequences are SGHAT and FQNNGV. The V gene lost 7 bases and the J gene lost 5 bases, with 18 bases spanning the gap. Here the CDR3 reads CASTALLDRNNEQFF. The CDR3 nucleotides are TGTGCCAGCACCGCTCTGCTGGACCGCAACAATGAGCAGTTCTTC.

This clonotype was seen only a few times. This sequence joins TRBV12-3 or TRBV12-4 and TRBJ1-5, with a possible D match to TRBD1 (6 bases). The CDR3 length is 13 residues. V lost 5 bases and J 5 bases, leaving 10 bases between the germline ends. The CDR3 nucleotides read TGTGCCAGCAGTCCCGGGGGGCATCAGCCCCAGCATTTT. It specifies CASSPGGHQPQHF.

The rearrangement joins TRBV10-3 to TRBJ2-7, with 7 bases lining up with TRBD2. CDR3 length: 14 residues. The germline V gene encodes CDR1 ENHRY and CDR2 SYGVKD. With V trimmed by 11 bases and J by 0 bases, 10 bases remained unmatched. For the CDR3, the DNA is TGTGCCTCCCACGGGGCGGGAGCCTCCTACGAGCAGTACTTC. It is translated as CASHGAGASYEQYF.

This clonotype was observed a few times. The chain links TRBV10-3 to TRBJ1-5; D may be TRBD1 (5 bases). Trimming removed 2 bases at V and 1 base at J, with 6 bases between. The CDR3 is made up of 14 amino acids. Germline lookup yields CDR1 ENHRY and CDR2 SYGVKD. CDR3 sequence: CAISEEGSNQPQHF. The CDR3 nucleotides read TGTGCCATCAGTGAGGAGGGGAGCAATCAGCCCCAGCATTTT.